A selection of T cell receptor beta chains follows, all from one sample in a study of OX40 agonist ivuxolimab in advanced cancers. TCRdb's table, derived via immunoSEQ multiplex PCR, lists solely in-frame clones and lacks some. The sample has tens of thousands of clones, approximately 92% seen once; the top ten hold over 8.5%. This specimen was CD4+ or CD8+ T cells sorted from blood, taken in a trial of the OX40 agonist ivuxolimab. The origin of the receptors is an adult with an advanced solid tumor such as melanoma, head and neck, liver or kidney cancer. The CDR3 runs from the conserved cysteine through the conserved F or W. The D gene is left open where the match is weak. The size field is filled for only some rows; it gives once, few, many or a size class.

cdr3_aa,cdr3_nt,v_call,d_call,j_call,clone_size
CASSPRGWGTNEKLFF,TGTGCCAGCAGCCCCCGGGGGTGGGGAACTAATGAAAAACTGTTTTTT,TRBV13,NA,TRBJ1-4,NA
CASSLTGARNTEAFF,TGTGCCAGCAGTCTAACAGGGGCGCGGAACACTGAAGCTTTCTTT,TRBV6-6,TRBD1,TRBJ1-1,once
CASSEGGETQYF,TGTGCCAGCAGCGAAGGAGGGGAGACCCAGTACTTC,TRBV7-8,NA,TRBJ2-5,NA
CASTLGETQYF,TGTGCCAGCACCTTGGGAGAGACCCAGTACTTC,TRBV27,NA,TRBJ2-5,NA
CASSLEAGGLYEQYF,TGTGCCAGCAGCTTGGAGGCAGGGGGCCTGTACGAGCAGTACTTC,TRBV5-5,TRBD1,TRBJ2-7,NA
CAWGSYEQYF,TGTGCCTGGGGCTCCTACGAGCAGTACTTC,TRBV30,NA,TRBJ2-7,NA
CASSETGIGGEQYF,TGCGCCAGCAGTGAGACTGGAATCGGGGGCGAGCAGTACTTC,TRBV10-1,NA,TRBJ2-7,few
CASSYSTGSGYTF,TGTGCCAGCAGTTACTCGACAGGGTCTGGCTACACCTTC,TRBV6-5,TRBD1,TRBJ1-2,NA
CASSLGPNQPQHF,TGTGCCAGCAGTTTGGGGCCCAATCAGCCCCAGCATTTT,TRBV6-5,NA,TRBJ1-5,NA
CATQRLPRTYEQYF,TGTGCCACCCAACGACTCCCGCGTACCTACGAGCAGTACTTC,TRBV19,NA,TRBJ2-7,NA
CASKGWQHGTGELFF,TGTGCCAGCAAGGGGTGGCAGCATGGAACCGGGGAGCTGTTTTTT,TRBV6-1,NA,TRBJ2-2,NA
CASPGGLGEQYF,TGTGCCAGCCCAGGGGGGTTGGGCGAGCAGTACTTC,TRBV2,NA,TRBJ2-7,NA
CASSDPGQQSNYGYTF,TGTGCCAGCAGCGATCCGGGACAGCAGTCTAACTATGGCTACACCTTC,TRBV9,TRBD1,TRBJ1-2,NA
CASSQQGSEAFF,TGTGCCAGCAGCCAACAGGGATCTGAAGCTTTCTTT,TRBV9,NA,TRBJ1-1,NA
CASSLAPAGSMGTEAFF,TGTGCCAGCAGCTTAGCCCCCGCAGGGTCGATGGGGACTGAAGCTTTCTTT,TRBV13,NA,TRBJ1-1,NA
CASSQYLGGSTDTQYF,TGCGCCAGCAGCCAGTATCTCGGCGGGAGCACAGATACGCAGTATTTT,TRBV4-3,NA,TRBJ2-3,NA
CASSPGSSYEQYF,TGTGCCAGTAGTCCAGGGAGTTCCTACGAGCAGTACTTC,TRBV19,NA,TRBJ2-7,NA
CASSHQLAGEVYNEQFF,TGTGCCAGCAGCCACCAACTAGCGGGGGAGGTCTACAATGAGCAGTTCTTC,TRBV4-2,TRBD2,TRBJ2-1,NA
CAWSDTGTSGGGYNEQFF,TGTGCCTGGAGTGACACCGGGACTAGCGGGGGAGGGTACAATGAGCAGTTCTTC,TRBV30,TRBD2,TRBJ2-1,NA
CASSEYRGYQPQHF,TGTGCCAGCAGTGAATACAGGGGGTACCAGCCCCAGCATTTT,TRBV6-1,TRBD1,TRBJ1-5,NA
CASSLVEYKGTQYF,TGTGCCAGCAGCTTAGTAGAATATAAGGGGACCCAGTACTTC,TRBV11-2,NA,TRBJ2-5,NA
CASSLVGEAGDTQYF,TGTGCCAGCAGCTTAGTGGGGGAAGCGGGCGATACGCAGTATTTT,TRBV13,NA,TRBJ2-3,NA
CASCSRVEQYF,TGTGCCAGCTGTTCAAGGGTGGAGCAGTACTTC,TRBV6-1,NA,TRBJ2-7,NA
CASSHLGGAYNEQFF,TGTGCCAGCAGCCACCTCGGGGGCGCCTACAATGAGCAGTTCTTC,TRBV7-9,NA,TRBJ2-1,NA
CASSPGVETGELFF,TGTGCCAGCAGCCCCGGGGTGGAGACCGGGGAGCTGTTTTTT,TRBV11-2,NA,TRBJ2-2,NA
CASSAGQSEPLHF,TGTGCCAGCAGCGCGGGACAGAGCGAACCCCTCCACTTT,TRBV5-4,TRBD1,TRBJ1-6,NA
CASSPAGTGENEQFF,TGTGCCAGCAGCCCTGCCGGGACAGGGGAGAATGAGCAGTTCTTC,TRBV7-9,TRBD1,TRBJ2-1,NA
CASSFGLSYEQYF,TGTGCCAGCAGCTTCGGACTGAGCTACGAGCAGTACTTC,TRBV7-9,NA,TRBJ2-7,NA
CAWTAVYGYTF,TGTGCCTGGACTGCAGTCTATGGCTACACCTTC,TRBV30,NA,TRBJ1-2,NA
CASSISLTGNEQFF,TGTGCCAGTAGTATCTCATTGACAGGGAATGAGCAGTTCTTC,TRBV19,TRBD1,TRBJ2-1,NA
CASRQTGNYGYTF,TGTGCCAGCAGGCAGACGGGGAACTATGGCTACACCTTC,TRBV5-5,NA,TRBJ1-2,NA
CASREQGSYNEQFF,TGCGCCAGCAGGGAACAGGGGTCCTACAATGAGCAGTTCTTC,TRBV5-1,TRBD1,TRBJ2-1,NA
CASSIGGTVTYEQYF,TGTGCCAGTAGTATCGGCGGGACAGTAACCTACGAGCAGTACTTC,TRBV19,NA,TRBJ2-7,NA
CASSYATSGGYEQYF,TGTGCCAGCAGTTACGCGACTAGCGGGGGCTACGAGCAGTACTTC,TRBV6-5,TRBD2,TRBJ2-7,NA
CASSLQPGELFF,TGTGCCAGCAGCCTTCAGCCCGGGGAGCTGTTTTTT,TRBV7-9,NA,TRBJ2-2,once
CASSQGQAGNQPQHF,TGTGCCAGCAGCCAGGGGCAGGCGGGCAATCAGCCCCAGCATTTT,TRBV7-9,NA,TRBJ1-5,NA
CASSPGQSYEQYF,TGTGCCAGCTCCCCGGGACAGTCCTACGAGCAGTACTTC,TRBV5-4,TRBD1,TRBJ2-7,NA
CASSSLDRGLQPQHF,TGTGCCAGCAGTTCTCTGGACAGGGGGCTTCAGCCCCAGCATTTT,TRBV27,TRBD1,TRBJ1-5,once
CASSPTGTANEKLFF,TGTGCCAGCAGCCCTACCGGGACAGCGAATGAAAAACTGTTTTTT,TRBV11-2,TRBD1,TRBJ1-4,NA
CASSLGGPYNEQFF,TGTGCCAGCAGTTTAGGGGGCCCCTACAATGAGCAGTTCTTC,TRBV6-5,TRBD1,TRBJ2-1,NA
CASSLTSGGHLRETQYF,TGTGCCAGCAGCTTAACTAGCGGGGGCCACCTGAGGGAGACCCAGTACTTC,TRBV7-3,TRBD2,TRBJ2-5,NA
CASRDREYNSPLHF,TGTGCCAGCAGAGACAGGGAGTATAATTCACCCCTCCACTTT,TRBV6-6,TRBD1,TRBJ1-6,NA
CASSYYAGEYNEQFF,TGTGCCAGCAGTTATTACGCGGGGGAGTACAATGAGCAGTTCTTC,TRBV6-5,TRBD2,TRBJ2-1,NA
CASSLPKDSRAKNIQYF,TGTGCCAGCAGCTTACCTAAGGACTCTCGAGCCAAAAACATTCAGTACTTC,TRBV7-9,NA,TRBJ2-4,NA
CASSFPLAPHNEQFF,TGTGCCAGCAGTTTCCCCCTAGCCCCCCACAATGAGCAGTTCTTC,TRBV27,NA,TRBJ2-1,NA
CASSFGSYNEQFF,TGTGCCAGCAGTTTTGGCAGCTACAATGAGCAGTTCTTC,TRBV27,NA,TRBJ2-1,NA
CASSPQETGGNTEAFF,TGTGCCAGCTCACCACAAGAGACAGGTGGAAACACTGAAGCTTTCTTT,TRBV18,NA,TRBJ1-1,NA
CASSWGETRTEAFF,TGTGCCAGCAGTTGGGGGGAAACGAGGACTGAAGCTTTCTTT,TRBV27,NA,TRBJ1-1,NA
CASSVGAGGPPDTQYF,TGTGCCAGCAGCGTAGGAGCGGGGGGCCCTCCAGATACGCAGTATTTT,TRBV9,TRBD2,TRBJ2-3,NA
CASSVGQGGSEQYF,TGTGCCAGCAGCGTAGGGCAGGGGGGTTCCGAGCAGTACTTC,TRBV9,NA,TRBJ2-7,NA
CASSEWAGMNTEAFF,TGCGCCAGCAGTGAGTGGGCAGGGATGAACACTGAAGCTTTCTTT,TRBV10-2,NA,TRBJ1-1,few
CASSPNPGQPQHF,TGTGCCAGCAGCCCAAACCCCGGGCAGCCCCAGCATTTT,TRBV4-2,NA,TRBJ1-5,once
CASSLSGGPSYNEQFF,TGTGCCAGCAGCTTGAGCGGGGGACCTTCCTACAATGAGCAGTTCTTC,TRBV11-3,TRBD2,TRBJ2-1,NA
CTSSLSRGSEQFF,TGTACCAGCAGTTTATCGAGGGGAAGTGAGCAGTTCTTC,TRBV27,NA,TRBJ2-1,NA
CASSKDGTYTDTQYF,TGTGCCAGCAGCAAGGACGGGACCTACACAGATACGCAGTATTTT,TRBV21-1,NA,TRBJ2-3,NA
CASSEFGLAGTDTQYF,TGTGCCAGCAGTGAATTTGGACTAGCGGGCACAGATACGCAGTATTTT,TRBV2,TRBD2,TRBJ2-3,once
CASSPEGAGANVLTF,TGTGCCAGCAGCCCAGAGGGGGCTGGGGCCAACGTCCTGACTTTC,TRBV9,NA,TRBJ2-6,NA
CASSLGTLGGNEQFF,TGTGCCAGCAGTCTAGGGACTTTAGGGGGCAATGAGCAGTTCTTC,TRBV27,NA,TRBJ2-1,NA
CASRLGGDPYEQYF,TGTGCAAGTCGCTTAGGAGGGGACCCCTACGAGCAGTACTTC,TRBV12-2,NA,TRBJ2-7,NA
CASSSTHNEQFF,TGCGCCAGCAGCTCAACCCACAATGAGCAGTTCTTC,TRBV5-1,NA,TRBJ2-1,NA